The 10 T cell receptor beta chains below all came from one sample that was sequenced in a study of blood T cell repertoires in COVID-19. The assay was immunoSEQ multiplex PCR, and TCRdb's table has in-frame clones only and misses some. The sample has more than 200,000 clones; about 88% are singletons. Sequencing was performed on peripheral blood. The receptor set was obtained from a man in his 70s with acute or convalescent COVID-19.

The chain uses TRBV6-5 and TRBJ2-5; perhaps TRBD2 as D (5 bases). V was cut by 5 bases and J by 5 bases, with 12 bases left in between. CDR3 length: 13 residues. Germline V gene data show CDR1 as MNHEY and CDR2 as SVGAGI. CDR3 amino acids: CASSRGDPETQYF. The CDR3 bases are TGTGCCAGCAGTCGGGGAGACCCTGAGACCCAGTACTTC.

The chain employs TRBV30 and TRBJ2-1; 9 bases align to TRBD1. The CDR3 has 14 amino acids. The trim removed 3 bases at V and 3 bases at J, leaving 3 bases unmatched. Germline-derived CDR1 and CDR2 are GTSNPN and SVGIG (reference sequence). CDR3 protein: CAWSTGGGYNEQFF. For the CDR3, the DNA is TGTGCCTGGAGCACAGGGGGCGGCTACAATGAGCAGTTCTTC.

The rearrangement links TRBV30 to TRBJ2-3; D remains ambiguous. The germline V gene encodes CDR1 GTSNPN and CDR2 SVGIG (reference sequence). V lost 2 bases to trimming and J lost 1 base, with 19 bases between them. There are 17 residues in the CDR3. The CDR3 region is CAWSSRVGAMGTDTQYF. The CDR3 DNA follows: TGTGCCTGGAGTTCCCGTGTCGGAGCTATGGGCACAGATACGCAGTATTTT.

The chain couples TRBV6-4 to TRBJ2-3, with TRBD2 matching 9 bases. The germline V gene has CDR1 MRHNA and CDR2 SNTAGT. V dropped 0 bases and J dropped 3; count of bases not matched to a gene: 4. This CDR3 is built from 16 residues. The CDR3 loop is CASSDSAGGLTDTQYF. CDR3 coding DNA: TGTGCCAGCAGTGACTCGGCGGGAGGGTTGACAGATACGCAGTATTTT.

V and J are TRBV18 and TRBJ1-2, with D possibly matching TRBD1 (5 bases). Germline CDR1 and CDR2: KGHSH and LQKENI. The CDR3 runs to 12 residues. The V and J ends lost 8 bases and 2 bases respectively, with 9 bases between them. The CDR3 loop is CASADTNYGYTF. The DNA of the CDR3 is TGTGCCAGCGCGGACACAAACTATGGCTACACCTTC.

The CDR3 sequence: CASSLGTSGSSYNEQFF. In DNA, the CDR3 is TGCGCCAGCAGCTTGGGGACTAGCGGGAGCTCCTACAATGAGCAGTTCTTC. The rearrangement links TRBV5-1 to TRBJ2-1; 13 bases fit TRBD2. CDR3 size: 17 residues. Per germline, CDR1 SGHRS and CDR2 YFSETQ. With V trimmed by 0 bases and J by 0 bases, 0 bases remained unmatched. The entire variable domain, with the rest obtained from reference TRBV5-1 and TRBJ2-1, is as follows: KAGVTQTPRYLIKTRGQQVTLSCSPISGHRSVSWYQQTPGQGLQFLFEYFSETQRNKGNFPGRFSGRQFSNSRSEMNVSTLELGDSALYLCASSLGTSGSSYNEQFFGPGTRLTVL.

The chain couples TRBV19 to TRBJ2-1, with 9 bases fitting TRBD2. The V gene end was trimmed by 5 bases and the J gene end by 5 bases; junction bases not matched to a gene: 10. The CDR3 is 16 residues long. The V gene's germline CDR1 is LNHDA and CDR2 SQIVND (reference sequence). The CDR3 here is CASSSLPTSGDNEQFF. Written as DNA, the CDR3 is TGTGCCAGTAGTTCTCTACCGACTAGCGGAGACAATGAGCAGTTCTTC.

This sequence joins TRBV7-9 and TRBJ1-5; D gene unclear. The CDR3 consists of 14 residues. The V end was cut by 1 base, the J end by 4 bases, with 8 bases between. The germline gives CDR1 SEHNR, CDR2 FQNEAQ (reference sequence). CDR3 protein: CASSLEAGNQPQHF. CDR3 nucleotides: TGTGCCAGCAGCTTAGAGGCAGGAAATCAGCCCCAGCATTTT.

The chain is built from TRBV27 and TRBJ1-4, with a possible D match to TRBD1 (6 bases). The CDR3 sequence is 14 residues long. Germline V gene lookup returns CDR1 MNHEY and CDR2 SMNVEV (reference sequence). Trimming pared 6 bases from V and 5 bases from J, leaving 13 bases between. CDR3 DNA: TGTGCCAGCAGGCGGGGGGCCAGGAATGAAAAACTGTTTTTT. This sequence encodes CASRRGARNEKLFF.

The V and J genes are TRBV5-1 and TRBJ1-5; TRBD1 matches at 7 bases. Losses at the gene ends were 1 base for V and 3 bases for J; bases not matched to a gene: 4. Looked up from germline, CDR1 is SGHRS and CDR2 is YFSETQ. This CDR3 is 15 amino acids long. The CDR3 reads CASSLSGQPNQPQHF. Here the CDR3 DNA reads TGCGCCAGCAGCTTGTCGGGACAGCCCAATCAGCCCCAGCATTTT.